This TCR beta chain was captured by sequencing in a study of shared clonotypes between healthy human individuals. Background on the study: Each donor contributed plates that comprised three CD4 naive, three CD4 memory, two CD8 naive and one CD8 memory.

Germline-derived CDR1 and CDR2 are LNHDA and SQIVND (reference sequence). The ends lost 6 bases at V and 4 bases at J; junction bases unmatched: 14. This CDR3 has 17 residues. A CD45RA-negative memory subset and a CD45RA+ naive subset were separated from the CD4+ cells. The study, taken as a whole, reports: Blood was the sole source, and tissue repertoires probably differ.

Of note for this clone: The antigen is undetermined.

The protocol was immunoSEQ multiplex PCR, while the TCRdb copy is restricted to in-frame clones and leaves out a portion. The sample records about 660,000 clones, around 74% being singletons. The chain uses TRBV19 and TRBJ2-1; 8 nucleotides agree with TRBD2. Sequenced sample: memory CD4+ T cells sorted from blood. Noted subset: CD45RA-negative fraction. The sequence came from a woman aged 25 to 39 in good health. CDR3 region: CASSTYKSGSGYNEQFF. CDR3 coding DNA: TGTGCCAGTAGCACCTACAAAAGCGGGAGCGGATACAATGAGCAGTTCTTC. The full variable domain, with the rest looked up from reference TRBV19 and TRBJ2-1, is DGGITQSPKYLFRKEGQNVTLSCEQNLNHDAMYWYRQDPGQGLRLIYYSQIVNDFQKGDIAEGYSVSREKKESFPLTVTSAQKNPTAFYLCASSTYKSGSGYNEQFFGPGTRLTVL.